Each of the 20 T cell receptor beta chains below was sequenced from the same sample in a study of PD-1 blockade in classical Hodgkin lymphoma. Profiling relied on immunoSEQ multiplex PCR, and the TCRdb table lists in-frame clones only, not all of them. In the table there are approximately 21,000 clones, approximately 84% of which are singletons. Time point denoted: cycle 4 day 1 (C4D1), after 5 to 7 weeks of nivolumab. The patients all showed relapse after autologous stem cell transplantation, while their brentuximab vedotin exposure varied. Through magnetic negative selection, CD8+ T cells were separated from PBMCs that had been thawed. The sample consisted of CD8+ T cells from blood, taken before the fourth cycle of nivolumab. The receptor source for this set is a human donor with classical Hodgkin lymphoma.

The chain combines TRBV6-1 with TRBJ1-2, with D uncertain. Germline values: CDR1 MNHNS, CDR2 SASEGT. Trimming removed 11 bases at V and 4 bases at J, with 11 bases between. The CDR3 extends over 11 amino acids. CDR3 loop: CAGEKAYGYTF. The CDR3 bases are TGTGCCGGGGAGAAGGCCTATGGCTACACCTTC.

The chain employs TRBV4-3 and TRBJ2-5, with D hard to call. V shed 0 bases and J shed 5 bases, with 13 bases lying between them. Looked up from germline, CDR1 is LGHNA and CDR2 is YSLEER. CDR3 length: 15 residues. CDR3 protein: CASSQDFMAVETQYF. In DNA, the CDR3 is TGCGCCAGCAGCCAAGATTTTATGGCAGTTGAGACCCAGTACTTC.

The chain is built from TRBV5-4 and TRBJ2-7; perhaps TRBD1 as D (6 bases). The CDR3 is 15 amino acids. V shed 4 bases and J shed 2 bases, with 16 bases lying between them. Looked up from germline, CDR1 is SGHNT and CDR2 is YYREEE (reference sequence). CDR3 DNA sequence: TGTGCCAGCAGCCCCACGGACAGTTTCACCTACGAGCAGTACTTC. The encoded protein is CASSPTDSFTYEQYF.

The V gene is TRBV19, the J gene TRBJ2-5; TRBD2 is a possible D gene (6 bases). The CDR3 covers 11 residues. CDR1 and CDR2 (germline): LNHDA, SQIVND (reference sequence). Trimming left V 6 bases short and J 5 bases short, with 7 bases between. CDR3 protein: CASSRGETQYF. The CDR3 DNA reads TGTGCCAGTAGCCGGGGGGAGACCCAGTACTTC.

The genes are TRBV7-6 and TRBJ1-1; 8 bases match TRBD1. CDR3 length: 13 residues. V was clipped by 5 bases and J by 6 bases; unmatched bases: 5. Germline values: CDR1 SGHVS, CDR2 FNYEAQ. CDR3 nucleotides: TGTGCCAGCAGCCAAGGACAGGGCTCTGAAGCTTTCTTT. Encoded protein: CASSQGQGSEAFF.

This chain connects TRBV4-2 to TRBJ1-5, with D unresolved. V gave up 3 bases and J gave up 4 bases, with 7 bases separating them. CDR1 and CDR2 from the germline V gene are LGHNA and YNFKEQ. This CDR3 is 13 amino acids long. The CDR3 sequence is CASSQARNQPQHF. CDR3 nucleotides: TGTGCCAGCAGCCAGGCGCGGAATCAGCCCCAGCATTTT.

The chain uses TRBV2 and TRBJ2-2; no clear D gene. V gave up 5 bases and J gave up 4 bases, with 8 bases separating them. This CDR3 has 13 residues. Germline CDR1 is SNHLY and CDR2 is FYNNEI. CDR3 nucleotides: TGTGCCAGCAGTCTTAGCTTCACCGGGGAGCTGTTTTTT. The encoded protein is CASSLSFTGELFF.

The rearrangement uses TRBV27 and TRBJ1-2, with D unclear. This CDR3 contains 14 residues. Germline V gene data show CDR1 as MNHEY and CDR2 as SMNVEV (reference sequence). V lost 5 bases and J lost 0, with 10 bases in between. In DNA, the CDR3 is TGTGCCAGCAGTCCGGTTTCGGCTAACTATGGCTACACCTTC. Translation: CASSPVSANYGYTF.

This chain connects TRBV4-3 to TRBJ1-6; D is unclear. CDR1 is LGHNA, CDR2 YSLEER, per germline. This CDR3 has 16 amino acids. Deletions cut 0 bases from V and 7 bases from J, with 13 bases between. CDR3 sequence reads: CASSQDRAGPNSPLHF. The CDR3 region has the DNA TGCGCCAGCAGCCAAGATCGGGCAGGCCCCAATTCACCCCTCCACTTT.

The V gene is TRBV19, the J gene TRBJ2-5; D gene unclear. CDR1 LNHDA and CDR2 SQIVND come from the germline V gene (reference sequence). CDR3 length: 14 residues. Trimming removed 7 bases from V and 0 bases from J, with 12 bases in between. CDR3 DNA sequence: TGTGCCAGTACCCAAGACGGCTACCAAGAGACCCAGTACTTC. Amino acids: CASTQDGYQETQYF.

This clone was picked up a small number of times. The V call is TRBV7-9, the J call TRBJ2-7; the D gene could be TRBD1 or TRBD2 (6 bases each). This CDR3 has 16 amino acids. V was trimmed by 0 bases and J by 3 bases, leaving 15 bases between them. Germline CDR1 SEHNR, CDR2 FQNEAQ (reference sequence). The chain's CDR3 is CASSLAHREVDYEQYF. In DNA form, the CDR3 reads TGTGCCAGCAGCTTAGCGCACAGGGAGGTTGACTACGAGCAGTACTTC.

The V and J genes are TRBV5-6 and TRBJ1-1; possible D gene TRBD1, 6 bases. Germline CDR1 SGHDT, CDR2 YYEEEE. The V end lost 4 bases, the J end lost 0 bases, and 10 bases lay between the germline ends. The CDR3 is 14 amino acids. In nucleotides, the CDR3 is TGTGCCAGCAGCGAAGGGGGAATGAACACTGAAGCTTTCTTT. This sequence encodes CASSEGGMNTEAFF.

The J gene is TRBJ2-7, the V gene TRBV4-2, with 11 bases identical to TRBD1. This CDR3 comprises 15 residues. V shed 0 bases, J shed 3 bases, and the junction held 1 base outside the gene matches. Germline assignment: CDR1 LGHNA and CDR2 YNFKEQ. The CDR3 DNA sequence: TGTGCCAGCAGCCAAGAGGGGACAGGGGGCTACGAGCAGTACTTC. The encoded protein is CASSQEGTGGYEQYF.

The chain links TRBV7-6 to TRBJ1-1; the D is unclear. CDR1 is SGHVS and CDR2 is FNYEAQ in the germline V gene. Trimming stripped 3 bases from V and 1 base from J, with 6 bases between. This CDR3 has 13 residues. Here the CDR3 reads CASSFGGNTEAFF. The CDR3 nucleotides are TGTGCCAGCAGCTTCGGAGGGAACACTGAAGCTTTCTTT.

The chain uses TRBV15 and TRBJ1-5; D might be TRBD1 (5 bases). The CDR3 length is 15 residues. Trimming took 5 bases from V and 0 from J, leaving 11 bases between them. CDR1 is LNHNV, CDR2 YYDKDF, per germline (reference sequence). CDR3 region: CATSERGHSNQPQHF. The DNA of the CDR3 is TGTGCCACCAGCGAGAGGGGCCATAGCAATCAGCCCCAGCATTTT.

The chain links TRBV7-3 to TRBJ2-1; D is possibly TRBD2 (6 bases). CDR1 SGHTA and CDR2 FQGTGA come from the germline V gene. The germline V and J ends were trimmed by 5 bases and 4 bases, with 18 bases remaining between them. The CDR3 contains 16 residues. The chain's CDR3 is CASSPYGGGIYNEQFF. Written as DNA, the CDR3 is TGTGCCAGCAGCCCCTATGGGGGAGGCATTTACAATGAGCAGTTCTTC.

CDR3 nucleotide sequence: TGTGCCAGCAGCGCGGGTCCATTTCAGTACTTC. It specifies CASSAGPFQYF. V and J are TRBV9 and TRBJ2-4, with D unclear. In germline, CDR1 is SGDLS, CDR2 YYNGEE. The CDR3 consists of 11 residues. The V and J ends lost 3 bases and 11 bases respectively, with 9 bases between them.

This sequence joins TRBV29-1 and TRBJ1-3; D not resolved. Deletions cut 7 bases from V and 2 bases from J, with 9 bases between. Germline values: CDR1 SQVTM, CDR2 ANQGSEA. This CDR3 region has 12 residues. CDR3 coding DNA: TGCAGCGCCCAAACAGCTGGAAACACCATATATTTT. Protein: CSAQTAGNTIYF.

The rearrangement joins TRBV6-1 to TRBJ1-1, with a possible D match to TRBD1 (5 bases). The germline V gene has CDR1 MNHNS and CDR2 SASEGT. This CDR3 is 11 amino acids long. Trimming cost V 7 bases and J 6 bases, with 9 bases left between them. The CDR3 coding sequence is TGTGCCAGCAATACAGGCGCTGAAGCTTTCTTT. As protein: CASNTGAEAFF.

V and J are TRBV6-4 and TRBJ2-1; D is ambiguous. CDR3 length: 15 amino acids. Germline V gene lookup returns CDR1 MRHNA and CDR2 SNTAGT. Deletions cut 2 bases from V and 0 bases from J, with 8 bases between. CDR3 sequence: CASSDRNSSYNEQFF. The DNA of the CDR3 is TGTGCCAGCAGTGACCGGAACTCCTCCTACAATGAGCAGTTCTTC.